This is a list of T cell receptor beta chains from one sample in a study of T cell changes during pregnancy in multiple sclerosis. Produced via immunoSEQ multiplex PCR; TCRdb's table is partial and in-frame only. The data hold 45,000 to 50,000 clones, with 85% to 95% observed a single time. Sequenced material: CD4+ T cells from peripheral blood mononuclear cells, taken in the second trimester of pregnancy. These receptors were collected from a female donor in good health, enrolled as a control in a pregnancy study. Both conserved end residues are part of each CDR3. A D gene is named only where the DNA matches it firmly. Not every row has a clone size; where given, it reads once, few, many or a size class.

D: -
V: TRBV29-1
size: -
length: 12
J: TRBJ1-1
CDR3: CSVAGGNTEAFF
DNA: TGCAGCGTGGCTGGCGGGAACACTGAAGCTTTCTTT

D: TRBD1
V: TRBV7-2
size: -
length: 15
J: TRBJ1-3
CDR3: CASSLEQGAGNTIYF
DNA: TGTGCCAGCAGCTTAGAACAGGGGGCTGGAAACACCATATATTTT

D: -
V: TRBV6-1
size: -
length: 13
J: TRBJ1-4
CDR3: CASRGGPNEKLFF
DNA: TGTGCCAGCAGAGGAGGCCCTAATGAAAAACTGTTTTTT

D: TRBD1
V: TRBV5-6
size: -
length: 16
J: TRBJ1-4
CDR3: CASSPTRTGTNEKLFF
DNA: TGTGCCAGCAGCCCAACCCGGACAGGGACTAATGAAAAACTGTTTTTT

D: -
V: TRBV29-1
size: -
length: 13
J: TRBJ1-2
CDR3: CSVEFRQAPGYTF
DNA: TGCAGCGTTGAATTCCGGCAGGCCCCAGGCTACACCTTC

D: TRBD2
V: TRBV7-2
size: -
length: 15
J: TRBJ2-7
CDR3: CASSLGAGGSYEQYF
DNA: TGTGCCAGCAGCTTAGGAGCGGGGGGATCCTACGAGCAGTACTTC

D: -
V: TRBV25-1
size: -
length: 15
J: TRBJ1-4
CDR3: CASSELLTFGEKLFF
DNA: TGTGCCAGCAGTGAACTGTTAACATTTGGTGAAAAACTGTTTTTT

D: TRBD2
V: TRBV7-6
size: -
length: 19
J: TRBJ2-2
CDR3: CASSARLAGASTNTGELFF
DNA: TGTGCCAGCAGCGCGCGGCTAGCGGGGGCCTCGACGAACACCGGGGAGCTGTTTTTT

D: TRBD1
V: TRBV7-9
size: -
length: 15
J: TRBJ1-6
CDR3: CASGQRQGVDSPLHF
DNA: TGTGCCAGCGGCCAAAGACAGGGAGTGGATTCACCCCTCCACTTT

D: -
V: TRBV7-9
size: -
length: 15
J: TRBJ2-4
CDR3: CASSLDGLAKNIQYF
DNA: TGTGCCAGCAGCTTAGATGGGCTAGCCAAAAACATTCAGTACTTC

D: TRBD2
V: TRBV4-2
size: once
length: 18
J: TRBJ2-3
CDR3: CASSQGILAGALADTQYF
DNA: TGTGCCAGCAGCCAGGGAATACTAGCGGGGGCCTTGGCAGATACGCAGTATTTT

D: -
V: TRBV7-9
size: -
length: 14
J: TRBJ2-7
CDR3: CASSLVSRGYEQYF
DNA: TGTGCCAGCAGCTTAGTTAGCAGGGGCTACGAGCAGTACTTC

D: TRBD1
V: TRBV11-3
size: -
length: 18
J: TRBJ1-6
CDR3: CASSLPSRDRGRDSPLHF
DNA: TGTGCCAGCAGCTTACCCAGTAGGGACAGGGGGCGAGATTCACCCCTCCACTTT

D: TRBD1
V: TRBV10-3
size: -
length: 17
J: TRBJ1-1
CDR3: CAISPTPGQVGNTEAFF
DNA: TGTGCCATCAGCCCCACCCCGGGACAGGTAGGGAACACTGAAGCTTTCTTT

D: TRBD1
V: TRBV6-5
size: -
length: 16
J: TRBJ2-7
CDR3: CASSYSGTGGVYEQYF
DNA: TGTGCCAGCAGTTATTCCGGGACAGGGGGTGTGTACGAGCAGTACTTC

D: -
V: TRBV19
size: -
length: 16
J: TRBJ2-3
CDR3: CASNGVWRGGTDTQYF
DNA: TGTGCCAGTAATGGTGTGTGGCGGGGAGGCACAGATACGCAGTATTTT

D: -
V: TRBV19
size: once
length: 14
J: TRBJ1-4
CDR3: CASSPGTANEKLFF
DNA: TGTGCCAGTAGTCCCGGGACTGCTAATGAAAAACTGTTTTTT

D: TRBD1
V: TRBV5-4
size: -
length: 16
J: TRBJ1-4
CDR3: CASSLDTGGADEKLFF
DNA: TGTGCCAGCAGCTTGGACACAGGGGGCGCGGATGAAAAACTGTTTTTT